The present entry profiles one T cell receptor beta chain with its context. Its antigen is undetermined. This entry is derived from a study of cytomegalovirus exposure and HLA in healthy donors. Across the study: Unique TCRs from HLA-typed donors, about 78 million of them, were held in an early data release.

General study points: Rare sequences made up most TCRs, while some public TCRs were found in many donors. Later analysis identified about 18,000 TCR beta sequences associated with HLA alleles, using a false discovery rate threshold of 0.05.

The PCR contained 60 Vbeta and 13 Jbeta primers. Libraries were prepared by immunoSEQ multiplex PCR; TCRdb keeps only in-frame clonotypes and omits some of them. Seen in this sample are over 100,000 clones; the ten most common clones hold about 1.7%. The specimen sequenced was PBMCs. The TCR sequence derives from a man between 18 and 35 years old in good health and CMV-seronegative.

The CDR3: CAISTLQSSYNEQFF. CDR3 in DNA: TGTGCCATCAGCACTTTACAGAGCTCCTACAATGAGCAGTTCTTC. V usage is TRBV10-3 and J usage is TRBJ2-1; D remains ambiguous. Trimming took off 6 bases at V and 0 bases at J, with 12 bases between the two ends. CDR3 length equals 15 residues. The germline CDR1 and CDR2 sequences are ENHRY and SYGVKD.